Reported below is one TCR beta chain. The data originate from a study of blood T cell repertoires in COVID-19. Assay used: immunoSEQ multiplex PCR; TCRdb lists only in-frame clones, some missing. The table shows more than 65,000 clones, with 75% to 90% occurring only once. Per germline, CDR1 SGHTA and CDR2 FQGNSA. The CDR3 spans 15 residues. V gave up 1 base and J gave up 6 bases, with 13 bases separating them. This sequence was found in an older man with acute or convalescent COVID-19. This chain uses TRBV7-2 with TRBJ1-5; perhaps TRBD1 as D (5 bases). The sequenced material came from peripheral blood. In DNA form, the CDR3 reads TGTGCCAGCAGCTTAGGGACGGGGGTCGGTCAGCCCCAGCATTTT. Encoded protein: CASSLGTGVGQPQHF.